This TCR beta chain stems from a study of blood T cells in healthy people across ages. The table lists this clonotype with a few counts. The CDR3 loop spans 15 amino acids. Per germline, CDR1 SGDLS and CDR2 YYNGEE. Primed by a sample-barcoded 5' primer and a J-beta primer mix, a second PCR proceeded for about 6 to 11 cycles. Each CDR3 protein gets one entry after TCRdb re-called the 5' RACE reads with MiXCR. Of over 700,000 distinct CDR3 sequences detected, roughly 25% appear once; the ten largest clones hold under 10%. Donors were healthy Caucasian individuals from Russia aged roughly 6 to 95. These data were also reused for a study on T cells of mothers and their children.

This TCR was sampled from a boy aged 10-17 years in good health. The gene calls are TRBV9 and TRBJ2-5; 10 bases are a match to TRBD1. Judging by the DNA end, TRBJ2-7 fits better; the J call may be wrong. What was sequenced was blood. In DNA, the CDR3 is TGTGCCAGCAGCAACTGGGACAGGGGTGTTGGCGAGCAGTACTTC. It specifies CASSNWDRGVGEQYF.